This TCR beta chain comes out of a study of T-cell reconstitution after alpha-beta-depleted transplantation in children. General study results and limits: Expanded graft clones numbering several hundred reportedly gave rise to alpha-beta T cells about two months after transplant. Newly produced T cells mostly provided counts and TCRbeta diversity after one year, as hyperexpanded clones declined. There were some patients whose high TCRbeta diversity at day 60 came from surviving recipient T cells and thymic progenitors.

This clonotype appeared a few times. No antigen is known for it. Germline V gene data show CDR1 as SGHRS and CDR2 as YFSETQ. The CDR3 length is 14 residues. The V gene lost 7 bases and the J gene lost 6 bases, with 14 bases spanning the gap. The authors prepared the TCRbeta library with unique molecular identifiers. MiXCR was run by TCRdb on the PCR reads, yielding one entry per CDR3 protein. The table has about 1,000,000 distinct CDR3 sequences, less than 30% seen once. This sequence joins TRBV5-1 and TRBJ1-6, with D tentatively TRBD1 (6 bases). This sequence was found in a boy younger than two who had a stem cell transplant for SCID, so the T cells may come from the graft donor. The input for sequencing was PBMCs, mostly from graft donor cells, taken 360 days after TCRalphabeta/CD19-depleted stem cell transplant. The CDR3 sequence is CASSGTRGNSPLHF. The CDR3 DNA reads TGCGCCAGCTCAGGGACACGCGGTAATTCACCCCTCCACTTT.